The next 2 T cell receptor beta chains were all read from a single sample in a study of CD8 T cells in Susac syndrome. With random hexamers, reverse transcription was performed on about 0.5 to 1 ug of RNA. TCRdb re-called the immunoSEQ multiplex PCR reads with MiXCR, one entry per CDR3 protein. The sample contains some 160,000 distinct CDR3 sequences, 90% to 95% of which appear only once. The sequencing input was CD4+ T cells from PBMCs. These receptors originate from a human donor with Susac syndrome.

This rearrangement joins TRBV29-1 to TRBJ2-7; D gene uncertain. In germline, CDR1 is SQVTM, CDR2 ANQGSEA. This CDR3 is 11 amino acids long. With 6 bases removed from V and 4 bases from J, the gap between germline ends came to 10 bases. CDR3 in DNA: TGCAGCGTCGGAGAGAAGTACGAGCAGTACTTC. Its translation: CSVGEKYEQYF.

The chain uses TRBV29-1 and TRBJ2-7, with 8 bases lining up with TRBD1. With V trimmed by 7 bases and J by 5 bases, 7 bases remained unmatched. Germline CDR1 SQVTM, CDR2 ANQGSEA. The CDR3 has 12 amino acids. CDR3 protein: CSARAGGNEQYF. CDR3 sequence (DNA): TGCAGCGCAAGGGCAGGGGGCAACGAGCAGTACTTC.